Detailed here is one T cell receptor (beta chain). The data were taken from a study of blood T cell repertoires in COVID-19. About the research overall: Donors in the United States, Italy and Spain gave samples during acute or convalescent COVID-19. The cDNA or gDNA used as material had been derived from T cells, B-cell-depleted T cells, or PBMCs.

Cohort placement rested on clinical history that participants reported themselves. The recovered donors of Cohort 3 showed two negative PCRs, clearance, or symptom resolution. This table comes from immunoSEQ multiplex PCR, and its TCRdb copy is limited to in-frame clones, with some not included. The table has about 480,000 clones, less than 90% seen once; the top ten hold around 7.9%. CDR3 length: 15 residues. Germline CDR1 reads ENHRY; CDR2 reads SYGVKD. V was shortened by 3 bases and J by 1 base, with 7 bases between the two germline ends. J is TRBJ2-6 and V is TRBV10-3; D is unclear. This clonotype was obtained from a woman between 55 and 75 years old who had recovered from COVID-19. The sample consisted of PBMCs or T cells enriched from blood (not recorded which). CDR3: CAISEQISGANVLTF. DNA for the CDR3: TGTGCCATCAGTGAACAAATATCTGGGGCCAACGTCCTGACTTTC.